This TCR beta chain was recovered during a study of shared clonotypes between healthy human individuals. Points from the study as a whole: At large depth, rarefaction still showed sorted-subset sequencing to be incomplete. Clonotype sharing among the donors was expected to vary with sequencing depth.

A remark on this clone: Its target is unknown.

Here immunoSEQ multiplex PCR was the method, and the copy in TCRdb shows in-frame clones only, minus some. The table records about 1 million clones, about 76% of them present only once. Germline V CDR1 and CDR2: LGHNA, YNFKEQ. The CDR3 has 16 amino acids. V was clipped by 4 bases and J by 5 bases, with 20 bases between them. The source material was memory CD4+ T cells sorted from blood. Subset defined: CD45RA-negative fraction. The sequence derives from a man younger than 35 in good health. V and J are TRBV4-2 and TRBJ1-1; D ambiguous. DNA of the CDR3: TGTGCCAGCAGCCGCGATGCGGTTCAGCAACGAACTGAAGCTTTCTTT. Encoded protein: CASSRDAVQQRTEAFF.